This T cell receptor (beta chain) was sequenced during a study of technical replicates of blood from a few donors. The table came from immunoSEQ multiplex PCR; TCRdb's copy has only in-frame clones and leaves some out. The table records 65,000 to 95,000 clones, 80% to 90% of them present only once. Losses at the gene ends were 1 base for V and 8 bases for J; bases not matched to a gene: 5. Germline assignment: CDR1 SGHTS and CDR2 YDEGEE. The CDR3 consists of 15 residues. The chain carries TRBV5-8 and TRBJ1-4; TRBD1 matches 10 bases. The specimen sequenced was PBMCs. The sequence was obtained from a human donor in good health. Some clones in this sample may be carry-over from other donors' samples. CDR3 loop: CASSLRGQGREKLFF. The CDR3 DNA reads TGTGCCAGCAGCTTGAGGGGACAGGGGAGAGAAAAACTGTTTTTT. The full variable domain, in which reference TRBV5-8 and TRBJ1-4 provide the parts outside the CDR3, is EAGVTQSPTHLIKTRGQQATLRCSPISGHTSVYWYQQALGLGLQFLLWYDEGEERNRGNFPPRFSGRQFPNYSSELNVNALELEDSALYLCASSLRGQGREKLFFGSGTQLSVL.